The TCR beta chain described here comes from a study of identical twins. Findings and limits, study-wide: Monozygotic twin pairs showed more out-of-frame TCR alpha sharing than models estimated. Cord blood's abundant beta clonotypes had fewer insertions, unlike memory repertoires. A cross-sectional statistical analysis, not follow-up of the same donors, supported the conclusions.

The V gene's germline CDR1 is SGHTA and CDR2 FQGNSA. Trimming removed 1 base at V and 4 bases at J, with 8 bases between. This CDR3 spans 13 amino acids. TCRdb re-called the 5' RACE reads through MiXCR, storing one row per CDR3 protein. The sample consists of 640,000 or so distinct CDR3 sequences, 6.1% of them appearing once. In this sample, this clonotype turned up many times. Its antigen is currently unknown. Specimen: naive T cells sorted from blood. The rearrangement joins TRBV7-2 to TRBJ2-7; D unclear. This receptor was obtained from a man between 18 and 35 years old in good health. DNA of the CDR3: TGTGCCAGCAGCTTAGAGATGGGTTACGAGCAGTACTTC. Translation gives CASSLEMGYEQYF.